What follows describes a single TCR beta chain. As yet, its antigen is unknown. Per the germline V gene, CDR1 is LNHDA and CDR2 is SQIVND (reference sequence). With 7 bases clipped from V and 5 bases from J, the junction kept 11 bases outside the gene matches. This CDR3 is 14 amino acids long. The entry originates in a study of early T cells in non-severe SARS-CoV-2 infection. Study in general: Bulk RNA isolated from unsorted whole blood underwent sequencing; chains were not paired.

Findings and caveats of the study: VDJdb-based annotation leaned toward anti-spike CD8 responses and missed private and CD4 specificities.

Individually, cDNA molecules had unique molecular identifiers attached to them. TCRdb passed the 5' RACE reads through MiXCR, listing each CDR3 protein once. The data contain fewer than 100,000 distinct CDR3 sequences, approximately 10% of them singletons. The receptor was isolated from an adult who was a healthcare worker with PCR-confirmed SARS-CoV-2 infection or an uninfected control (not recorded which). The rearrangement joins TRBV19 to TRBJ2-7, with 7 bases aligning to TRBD1. The specimen was whole blood. The CDR3 DNA reads as TGTGCCAGTACCCCGACAGGGTCCCCCAACGAGCAGTACTTC. It encodes CASTPTGSPNEQYF. The full variable domain, completed using reference TRBV19 and TRBJ2-7, is DGGITQSPKYLFRKEGQNVTLSCEQNLNHDAMYWYRQDPGQGLRLIYYSQIVNDFQKGDIAEGYSVSREKKESFPLTVTSAQKNPTAFYLCASTPTGSPNEQYFGPGTRLTVT.